This TCR beta chain came from a study of molecular identifiers for immune sequencing clone quantification (dated 2018 in TCRdb). Study-level background: For a replicate experiment, RNA from approximately 20,000 or 98,000 naive CD8 T cells was divided into five aliquots, and four of the five aliquots were sequenced. This methods study benchmarked molecular-identifier clustering-based TCR repertoire sequencing (MIDCIRS) and TCR RNA copy counting, using CD8 T cells to do so.

This clonotype was observed a few times. What this receptor recognizes is not known. Base qualities are not at hand, and no much larger clone is one base apart. The library relied on PCR. Sequencing was performed on a NextSeq 500. Preparation of bulk TCR libraries followed a previously described approach, with the TCR primers listed in Table S5. Total RNA was purified with the Qiagen AllPrep DNA/RNA kit. Before any analysis, reads coming from multiple sequencing runs of the same library were combined into one pool. In the paper's pipeline: Reads were retained only if an exact TCR constant sequence was present, and the retained reads were trimmed to 150 nt and grouped according to their 12-nt molecular barcodes. Reads within each barcode group were sub-clustered using a 15% Levenshtein threshold, and quality-weighted consensus sequences were constructed for each RNA molecule. Non-functional sequences were filtered out, along with any lower-count sequence sitting one edit away from another sequence. Barcode sub-clusters with fewer than 20% of the maximum read count were removed, based on fitting two negative binomial distributions. TCRdb redid the processing of the public reads, applying fastp at Q25 and MiXCR, and retained in-frame beta chains. Each CDR3 protein appears once, grouped with its most common genes and DNA. The V and J calls, along with clone size, are taken from TCRdb and not from the paper's own processing. This sample has about 630,000 distinct CDR3 sequences in its table, and roughly 25% of those were observed once. Of the sample, 0.75% to 0.8% falls within the top ten clones.

Sequences LNHDA (CDR1) and SQIVND (CDR2) are obtained from the germline V gene (reference sequence). Compared with germline, V lacks 5 bases and J lacks 5 bases; bases without a gene match: 11. From its cysteine to its phenylalanine, the CDR3 spans 16 amino acids. Only the CDR3 region is kept as DNA, spanning 48 bases read in frame from base 1. Naive CD8 T cell libraries were made from 20,000 to 1,000,000 sorted cells using 10%, 30% or 50% of purified RNA. On a BD FACSAria II, naive CD8 T cells were FACS-sorted as CD8+CD4-CCR7+CD45RA+ and collected into RLT Plus buffer. More than 8 TCR copies' worth of Jurkat RNA were spiked into about 19,000-1,000,000 naive CD8 T cell samples to test detection sensitivity. Enrichment of CD8 T cells was done with RosetteSep CD8+ T Cell Enrichment Cocktail plus Ficoll-Paque, and ACK red cell lysis came afterward. What the study reported, not specific to this receptor: Highly expanded clone sizes could be underestimated because identical TCR molecules may share a barcode. About 3 recovered TCR RNA copies per cell were obtained by modeling, versus about 9.7 by digital PCR, implying a capture efficiency of about 30%. Without barcode sub-clustering, chimeric consensus sequences inflated TCR diversity; chimeras reached as high as 47%. In CMV-specific effector cells, over 97% of molecules were held by clones above 20 RNA copies, whereas under 1% of molecules were held by such clones in naive cells. Even against a background of about a million naive CD8 T cells, spiked-in Jurkat TCR RNA amounting to a single cell's worth was reported to be detectable. The naive libraries included spiked-in Jurkat TCR RNA (10 copies' worth), and this Jurkat TCR RNA is not part of the donor repertoire.

The source material was naive CD8+ T cells from blood, with Jurkat cell RNA spiked in. Per the publication, the cell subset or site label means: FACS-sorted CD8+CD4-CCR7+CD45RA+ naive T cells. The TCR sequence derives from a human donor in good health. Some libraries in this study had Jurkat cell RNA spiked in. The sequence is built from TRBV19 and TRBJ2-2, with 7 bases aligning to TRBD1. The DNA sequence follows: TGTGCCAGTAGTGTTGACAGGGTGTTAATGACCGGGGAGCTGTTTTTT. Its translation is CASSVDRVLMTGELFF.